This T cell receptor (beta chain) was recovered during a study of T-cell reconstitution after alpha-beta-depleted transplantation in children (dated by TCRdb to about 2016). Looking at the study overall: Using TCR repertoire profiling, the study quantitatively followed how T-cell immune reconstitution unfolded in children after TCRalphabeta/CD19-depleted allogeneic hematopoietic cell transplantation.

As concerns this clonotype: The antigen it binds to is not known. Per-base quality was not reported, and no clone a single base away is much larger than it.

The sample's treatment or condition label, decoded: allogeneic hematopoietic cell transplantation with graft depleted of TCRalphabeta T cells and CD19 B cells. The children who served as transplant recipients had been given grafts of TCRalphabeta/CD19-depleted allogeneic hematopoietic cells. General study outcomes and caveats: The apparently early alphabetaT-cell count recovery about two months after transplant was reportedly dependent on only several hundred rapidly expanded clones derived from non-depleted graft cells. Over subsequent months, a decline in hyperexpanded clone frequencies was noted, and after one year, T-cell counts and TCRbeta diversity were mostly ascribed to newly produced T cells. In some patients, the high TCRbeta diversity seen at day 60 was put down to recipient T cells and intrathymic progenitors that had survived conditioning.

To prepare the library, PCR was applied. TCRdb shows the sequencer as Illumina HiSeq 2500. TCR library preparation used molecular barcoding, with unique molecular identifiers applied to normalize quantification of the TCRbeta repertoire. TCRdb redid the processing of the public reads, applying fastp at Q25 and MiXCR, and retained in-frame beta chains. Each entry is one CDR3 protein sequence, shown with its most common DNA and genes. For this sample the table gives 450,000 to 550,000 distinct CDR3 sequences, of which around 10% were detected only once. The top ten constitute 14% of the sample. The sequence came from a female patient aged 2-10 years who had a stem cell transplant for aplastic anemia, so the T cells may come from the graft donor. The source was PBMCs, mostly from graft donor cells, collected 180 days after TCRalphabeta/CD19-depleted stem cell transplant.

The CDR3 region: CASSQGLAKNEQFF. The nucleotides read TGTGCCAGCAGTCAGGGACTAGCGAAGAATGAGCAGTTCTTC. The V gene is TRBV12-3 or TRBV12-4 and the J gene is TRBJ2-1; 10 bases in between match TRBD2. Trimming takes 5 bases off V and 7 bases off J; junction bases not matched to a gene: 5. The CDR3 starts with the cysteine, ends with the phenylalanine, and has 14 residues. Only the CDR3 DNA stays, 42 bases, in frame from base 1.